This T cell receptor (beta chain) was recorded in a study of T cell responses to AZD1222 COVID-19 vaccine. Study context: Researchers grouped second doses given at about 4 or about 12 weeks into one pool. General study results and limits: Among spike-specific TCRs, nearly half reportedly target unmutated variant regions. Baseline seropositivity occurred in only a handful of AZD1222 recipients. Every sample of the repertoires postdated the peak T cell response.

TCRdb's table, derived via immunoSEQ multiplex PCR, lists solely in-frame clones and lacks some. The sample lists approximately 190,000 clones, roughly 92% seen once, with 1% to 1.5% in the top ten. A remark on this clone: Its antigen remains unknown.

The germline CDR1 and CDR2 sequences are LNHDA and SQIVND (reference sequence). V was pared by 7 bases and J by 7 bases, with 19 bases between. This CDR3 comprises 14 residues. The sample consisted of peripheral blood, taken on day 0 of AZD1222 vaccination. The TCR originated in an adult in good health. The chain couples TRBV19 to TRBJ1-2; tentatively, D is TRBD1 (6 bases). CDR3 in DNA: TGTGCCAGTACTTCCGTTCCGGGGGCCGGTGGCTACACCTTC. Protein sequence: CASTSVPGAGGYTF.